This record looks at one T cell receptor beta chain sequence and its context. Its antigen is currently not known. Per-base qualities were not stored, and no clone one base away is much larger. Receptor libraries were prepared by PCR. Sequencing instrument: Illumina HiSeq 2500. Unique molecular identifiers were incorporated into TCR beta cDNA libraries to reduce PCR and sequencing biases. Every 1 to 10 million input T cells yielded roughly 0.5 million cDNA molecules, meaning each molecule approximated one T cell. The same protocol used for the earlier healthy control dataset was applied to prepare and sequence the patient libraries. Within a given batch, samples were prepared together, multiplexed and sequenced on the same HiSeq lane. In the paper's pipeline: MIGEC handled the raw barcoded reads, throwing out single-read molecular identifier groups before consensus assembly and CDR3 extraction. VDJtools was used for post-analysis of the clonotype tables, with diversity normalized by down-sampling every dataset to the smallest sample size. In repertoire overlap clustering, CDR3 amino acid sequences, but not nucleotide sequences, were matched to correct batch-related cross-sample contamination. TCRdb redid the processing of the public reads, applying fastp at Q25 and MiXCR, and retained in-frame beta chains. Rows are unified per CDR3 protein, each entry keeping the most common DNA and genes. What appears here as the V and J calls and clone size reflects TCRdb's work, not the paper's. This sample gives about 170,000 distinct CDR3 sequences in total; 30% of them show up just once. The ten largest clonotypes hold approximately 1.5% of the sample.

This sample is drawn from a study of post-analysis software for immune sequencing data (dated by TCRdb to between 2014 and 2017). The study in broad terms: Recorded disease courses included relapsing-remitting, secondary progressive and progressive-relapsing multiple sclerosis, with some patients lacking subtype annotation. A subset of samples was prepared in parallel using single-end sample barcoding, then pooled and co-amplified after Illumina adapter ligation. Patient repertoires were compared against roughly 12 previously published healthy control repertoires from donors aged roughly 6 to 27 years. General conclusions and limits of the study: Significantly higher frequencies in patients than in controls were found for roughly 5 TRBV segments, including TRBV5-6, TRBV5-1 and TRBV20-1. Compared with controls, multiple sclerosis patients had significantly lower normalized Chao1 diversity, a finding suggesting substantial peripheral T-cell clonal expansion. Direct clustering with F measure showed strong co-clustering of samples prepared in the same batch, prompting a batch-effect correction. The control group was slightly older than the multiple sclerosis patient group.

To demonstrate the VDJtools post-analysis software, the study profiled TCR beta repertoires from the peripheral blood of about a dozen young patients with multiple sclerosis. The patients with multiple sclerosis were children and adolescents between about 6 and 17 years of age. The CDR3 runs 15 amino acids, cysteine and phenylalanine included. Only the CDR3 region is kept as DNA, spanning 45 bases read in frame from base 1. Reading the germline V gene gives CDR1 SNHLY and CDR2 FYNNEI. V trim: 2 bases; J trim: 12 bases; unmatched bases: 14. The rearranged chain carries TRBV2 and TRBJ2-7; the junction holds 9 bases that match TRBD2. Specimen: blood. This TCR was recovered from a girl aged 10 to 17 with multiple sclerosis. The DNA reads as follows: TGTGCCAGCAGTGAACAAGGTAGCGGGAGCGTTCAGCCGTACTTC. This sequence encodes CASSEQGSGSVQPYF. With the portions outside the CDR3 filled from the reference TRBV2 and TRBJ2-7 genes, the complete variable region becomes EPEVTQTPSHQVTQMGQEVILRCVPISNHLYFYWYRQILGQKVEFLVSFYNNEISEKSEIFDDQFSVERPDGSNFTLKIRSTKLEDSAMYFCASSEQGSGSVQPYFGPGTRLTVT.